Listed below are T cell receptor beta chains from one sample, sequenced in a study of T cell responses to AZD1222 COVID-19 vaccine. TCRdb's copy holds only in-frame clones and misses some; the assay was immunoSEQ multiplex PCR. The sample carries about 140,000 clones, about nine tenths recorded once. Sequencing was performed on peripheral blood, taken on day 0 of AZD1222 vaccination. The receptors come from an adult in good health. Each CDR3 is given with its conserved first and last residue. Each record gives: D gene, CDR3 length, clone size, J gene, V gene, CDR3 protein, CDR3 DNA. The D gene is left open where the match is weak. Clone size is not always given. Where it is, it says once, few, many or a class for expanded clones.

. | 13 | . | TRBJ2-7 | TRBV27 | CASSLSPTYEQYF | TGTGCCAGCAGTTTATCCCCCACCTACGAGCAGTACTTC
TRBD2 | 16 | . | TRBJ2-7 | TRBV11-2 | CASSLDSGMGAYEQYF | TGTGCCAGCAGCTTAGATAGCGGGATGGGGGCCTACGAGCAGTACTTC
. | 14 | . | TRBJ1-6 | TRBV7-9 | CASSLGSTNSPLHF | TGTGCCAGCAGCTTGGGAAGTACCAATTCACCCCTCCACTTT
. | 12 | once | TRBJ1-1 | TRBV19 | CASSLGNTEAFF | TGTGCCAGTAGTCTGGGGAACACTGAAGCTTTCTTT
. | 13 | . | TRBJ1-2 | TRBV5-1 | CASSCCFMGGYTF | TGCGCCAGCAGCTGTTGTTTTATGGGTGGCTACACCTTC
. | 14 | . | TRBJ2-5 | TRBV5-1 | CASSLGGGLETQYF | TGCGCCAGCAGCTTGGGTGGGGGCCTAGAGACCCAGTACTTC
. | 14 | . | TRBJ2-7 | TRBV2 | CASIPFESTYEQYF | TGTGCCAGCATCCCGTTCGAGTCCACCTACGAGCAGTACTTC
TRBD2 | 15 | . | TRBJ2-1 | TRBV7-3 | CASSLADLSYNEQFF | TGTGCCAGCAGCCTAGCGGACCTCTCCTACAATGAGCAGTTCTTC
TRBD1 | 15 | . | TRBJ1-5 | TRBV6-5 | CASSLRTGTNQPQHF | TGTGCCAGCAGCCTTAGGACAGGGACCAATCAGCCCCAGCATTTT
TRBD2 | 12 | once | TRBJ2-3 | TRBV11-3 | CASSLSGGMQYF | TGTGCCAGCAGCTTAAGCGGGGGGATGCAGTATTTT
. | 13 | . | TRBJ1-1 | TRBV29-1 | CSALITTNTEAFF | TGCAGCGCACTAATAACTACGAACACTGAAGCTTTCTTT
. | 15 | . | TRBJ1-4 | TRBV10-3 | CAISESTATNEKLFF | TGTGCCATCAGTGAGTCTACTGCAACTAATGAAAAACTGTTTTTT
TRBD2 | 13 | medium-sized | TRBJ2-7 | TRBV3-1/TRBV3-2 | CASGPGLNYEQYF | TGTGCCAGCGGACCGGGACTAAACTACGAGCAGTACTTC
. | 17 | . | TRBJ1-2 | TRBV5-3 | CARRPPVASPHWRGYTF | TGTGCCAGAAGACCCCCGGTTGCTAGCCCACACTGGAGGGGCTACACCTTC
. | 10 | . | TRBJ1-3 | TRBV28 | CATVLNTIYF | TGTGCCACCGTTTTAAACACCATATATTTT
. | 13 | once | TRBJ2-5 | TRBV21-1 | CASSKWSPETQYF | TGTGCCAGCAGCAAATGGTCCCCCGAGACCCAGTACTTC
. | 13 | few | TRBJ1-2 | TRBV27 | CASSPGLSYGYTF | TGTGCCAGCAGTCCCGGACTTAGCTATGGCTACACCTTC
. | 14 | . | TRBJ2-7 | TRBV27 | CASSGSQQTYEQYF | TGTGCCAGCAGCGGGAGTCAACAAACCTACGAGCAGTACTTC
. | 15 | . | TRBJ2-1 | TRBV30 | CAWSGGRRVYNEQFF | TGTGCCTGGAGTGGGGGCAGGAGGGTCTACAATGAGCAGTTCTTC
. | 16 | . | TRBJ1-1 | TRBV7-8 | CASSLAPGSRNTEAFF | TGTGCCAGCAGCTTAGCCCCGGGATCTCGGAACACTGAAGCTTTCTTT
. | 14 | . | TRBJ1-5 | TRBV6-5 | CASSSGTAPSPQHF | TGTGCCAGCAGTTCCGGGACTGCTCCTTCGCCCCAGCATTTT
TRBD1 | 15 | once | TRBJ2-3 | TRBV11-2 | CASSSRDRFTDTQYF | TGTGCCAGCAGCTCGAGGGACAGGTTCACAGATACGCAGTATTTT
. | 15 | . | TRBJ1-1 | TRBV4-1 | CASSQETVMNTEAFF | TGCGCCAGCAGCCAGGAAACAGTCATGAACACTGAAGCTTTCTTT
. | 16 | . | TRBJ1-1 | TRBV11-3 | CASSLVAGALNTEAFF | TGTGCCAGCAGCTTAGTGGCGGGGGCGCTGAACACTGAAGCTTTCTTT
TRBD1 | 14 | . | TRBJ1-5 | TRBV27 | CASSLLAGGQPQHF | TGTGCCAGCAGTTTATTAGCAGGGGGCCAGCCCCAGCATTTT
. | 15 | . | TRBJ1-1 | TRBV19 | CASREGTTLNTEAFF | TGTGCCAGTAGGGAGGGGACGACCTTGAACACTGAAGCTTTCTTT
. | 13 | few | TRBJ2-3 | TRBV6-4 | CASSDSITDTQYF | TGTGCCAGCAGTGACTCAATCACAGATACGCAGTATTTT
TRBD1 | 17 | . | TRBJ1-4 | TRBV18 | CASSPRPTGTGAEKLFF | TGTGCCAGCTCACCACGGCCTACCGGGACAGGGGCTGAAAAACTGTTTTTT
. | 13 | . | TRBJ2-5 | TRBV29-1 | CSVRRGGRETQYF | TGCAGCGTTCGGAGGGGGGGTCGGGAGACCCAGTACTTC
. | 13 | . | TRBJ2-1 | TRBV27 | CASSWASYNEQFF | TGTGCCAGCAGTTGGGCATCCTACAATGAGCAGTTCTTC
TRBD2 | 18 | . | TRBJ2-1 | TRBV3-1/TRBV3-2 | CASSQDSYRGGSYNEQFF | TGTGCCAGCAGCCAAGATTCGTATCGGGGGGGCTCGTACAATGAGCAGTTCTTC
. | 15 | . | TRBJ1-2 | TRBV6-4 | CASSLEGSGLSGYTF | TGTGCCAGCAGTTTGGAGGGGTCCGGGCTGAGTGGCTACACCTTC
. | 11 | . | TRBJ2-2 | TRBV28 | CASRGTGELFF | TGTGCCAGCCGAGGGACCGGGGAGCTGTTTTTT
. | 12 | . | TRBJ1-1 | TRBV2 | CASKTWNTEAFF | TGTGCCAGCAAGACCTGGAACACTGAAGCTTTCTTT
. | 13 | . | TRBJ1-1 | TRBV30 | CARGHGINTEAFF | TGTGCCAGAGGACACGGAATAAACACTGAAGCTTTCTTT
TRBD1 | 14 | . | TRBJ1-6 | TRBV18 | CASSPTGVDSPLHF | TGTGCCAGCTCACCGACAGGGGTTGACTCACCCCTCCACTTT
TRBD1 | 15 | . | TRBJ1-3 | TRBV5-8 | CASSYGTASGNTIYF | TGTGCCAGCAGCTATGGGACAGCCTCTGGAAACACCATATATTTT
. | 12 | . | TRBJ2-1 | TRBV5-4 | CASSLALGEQFF | TGTGCCAGCAGCTTGGCTTTGGGTGAGCAGTTCTTC
. | 14 | . | TRBJ1-1 | TRBV5-5 | CASSLWGGNTEAFF | TGTGCCAGCAGCTTGTGGGGAGGGAACACTGAAGCTTTCTTT
TRBD1 | 16 | . | TRBJ1-2 | TRBV2 | CASADSTGDPNYGYTF | TGTGCCAGCGCAGACTCCACAGGGGACCCCAACTATGGCTACACCTTC
. | 14 | . | TRBJ2-1 | TRBV5-1 | CASSEGEGYNEQFF | TGCGCCAGCAGCGAGGGTGAGGGATACAATGAGCAGTTCTTC
. | 13 | . | TRBJ1-2 | TRBV6-5 | CASSKGIHYGYTF | TGTGCCAGCAGCAAGGGGATCCACTATGGCTACACCTTC
. | 13 | . | TRBJ1-2 | TRBV6-5 | CASRLRDGQGYTF | TGTGCCAGCAGGCTTCGGGACGGCCAAGGCTACACCTTC
. | 11 | . | TRBJ2-7 | TRBV18 | CASSPDYEQYF | TGTGCCAGCTCACCAGACTACGAGCAGTACTTC
. | 14 | . | TRBJ1-4 | TRBV27 | CASSREGAYEKLFF | TGTGCCAGCAGTAGAGAGGGAGCTTACGAAAAACTGTTTTTT
. | 11 | . | TRBJ1-2 | TRBV5-1 | CASSLGYGYTF | TGCGCCAGCAGCTTGGGGTATGGCTACACCTTC
. | 15 | . | TRBJ2-1 | TRBV6-2/TRBV6-3 | CASSFGRSSYNEQFF | TGTGCCAGCAGTTTCGGCAGGAGCTCCTACAATGAGCAGTTCTTC
TRBD2 | 15 | . | TRBJ2-7 | TRBV30 | CAWSVYEGGPYEQYF | TGTGCCTGGAGTGTTTATGAGGGAGGGCCCTACGAGCAGTACTTC
. | 12 | few | TRBJ1-2 | TRBV18 | CASSPDNYGYTF | TGTGCCAGCTCTCCCGACAACTATGGCTACACCTTC
. | 14 | . | TRBJ1-1 | TRBV5-1 | CASSWGGTAEEAFF | TGCGCCAGCAGCTGGGGTGGGACCGCAGAGGAAGCTTTCTTT
. | 16 | . | TRBJ2-1 | TRBV30 | CAWRAKGGSPYNEQFF | TGTGCCTGGAGAGCTAAAGGGGGTAGCCCCTACAATGAGCAGTTCTTC
. | 14 | . | TRBJ2-1 | TRBV15 | CATSIPRKAREQFF | TGTGCCACCAGCATCCCCAGGAAGGCGCGGGAGCAGTTCTTC
. | 15 | . | TRBJ1-2 | TRBV6-5 | CASSYSEGEGYGYTF | TGTGCCAGCAGTTACTCGGAGGGGGAGGGCTATGGCTACACCTTC
. | 15 | . | TRBJ1-3 | TRBV3-1/TRBV3-2 | CASSPLFPSGNTIYF | TGTGCCAGCAGCCCGCTTTTTCCGTCTGGAAACACCATATATTTT